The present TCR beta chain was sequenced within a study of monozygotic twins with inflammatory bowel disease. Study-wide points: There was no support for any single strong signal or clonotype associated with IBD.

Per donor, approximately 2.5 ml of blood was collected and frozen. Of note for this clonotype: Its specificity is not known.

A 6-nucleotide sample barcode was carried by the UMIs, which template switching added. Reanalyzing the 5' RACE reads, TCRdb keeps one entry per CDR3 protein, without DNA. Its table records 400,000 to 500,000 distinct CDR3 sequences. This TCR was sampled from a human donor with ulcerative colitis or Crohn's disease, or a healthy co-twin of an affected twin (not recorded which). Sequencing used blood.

The CDR3: CSARSGSVLETQYF. The V and J genes are TRBV20-1 and TRBJ2-5; TCRdb's D call, TRBD1, is unchecked because there is no DNA. Looked up from germline, CDR1 is DFQATT and CDR2 is SNEGSKA (reference sequence). The CDR3 is made up of 14 amino acids.